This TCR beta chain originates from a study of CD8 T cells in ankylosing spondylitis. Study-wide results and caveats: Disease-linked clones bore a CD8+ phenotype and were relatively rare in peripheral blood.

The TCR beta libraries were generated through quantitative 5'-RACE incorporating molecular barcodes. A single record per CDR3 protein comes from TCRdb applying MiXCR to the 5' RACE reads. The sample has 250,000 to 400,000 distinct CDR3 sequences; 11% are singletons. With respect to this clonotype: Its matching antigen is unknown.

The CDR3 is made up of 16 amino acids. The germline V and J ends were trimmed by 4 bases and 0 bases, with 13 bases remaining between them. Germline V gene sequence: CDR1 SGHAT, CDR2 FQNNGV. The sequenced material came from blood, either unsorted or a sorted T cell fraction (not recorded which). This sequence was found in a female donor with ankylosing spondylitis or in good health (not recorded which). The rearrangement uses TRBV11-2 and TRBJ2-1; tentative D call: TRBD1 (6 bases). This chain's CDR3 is CASSYRDMSSYNEQFF. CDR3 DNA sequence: TGTGCCAGCAGCTACCGGGACATGAGCTCCTACAATGAGCAGTTCTTC.